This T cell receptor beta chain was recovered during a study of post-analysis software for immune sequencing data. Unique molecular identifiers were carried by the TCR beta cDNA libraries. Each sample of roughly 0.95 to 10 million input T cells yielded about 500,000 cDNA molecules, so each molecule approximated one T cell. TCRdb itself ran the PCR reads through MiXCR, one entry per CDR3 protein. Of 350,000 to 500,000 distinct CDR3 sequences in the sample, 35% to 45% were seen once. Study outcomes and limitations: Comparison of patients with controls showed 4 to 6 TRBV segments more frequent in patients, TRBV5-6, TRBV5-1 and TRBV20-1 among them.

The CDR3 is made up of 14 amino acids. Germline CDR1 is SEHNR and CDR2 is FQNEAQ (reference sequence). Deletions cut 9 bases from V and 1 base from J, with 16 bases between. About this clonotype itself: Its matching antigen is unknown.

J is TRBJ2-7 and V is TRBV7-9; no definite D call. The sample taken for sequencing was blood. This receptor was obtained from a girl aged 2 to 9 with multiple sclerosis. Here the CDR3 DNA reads TGTGCCAGTGAAGGCGAGCTACGATCCTACGAGCAGTACTTC. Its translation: CASEGELRSYEQYF.